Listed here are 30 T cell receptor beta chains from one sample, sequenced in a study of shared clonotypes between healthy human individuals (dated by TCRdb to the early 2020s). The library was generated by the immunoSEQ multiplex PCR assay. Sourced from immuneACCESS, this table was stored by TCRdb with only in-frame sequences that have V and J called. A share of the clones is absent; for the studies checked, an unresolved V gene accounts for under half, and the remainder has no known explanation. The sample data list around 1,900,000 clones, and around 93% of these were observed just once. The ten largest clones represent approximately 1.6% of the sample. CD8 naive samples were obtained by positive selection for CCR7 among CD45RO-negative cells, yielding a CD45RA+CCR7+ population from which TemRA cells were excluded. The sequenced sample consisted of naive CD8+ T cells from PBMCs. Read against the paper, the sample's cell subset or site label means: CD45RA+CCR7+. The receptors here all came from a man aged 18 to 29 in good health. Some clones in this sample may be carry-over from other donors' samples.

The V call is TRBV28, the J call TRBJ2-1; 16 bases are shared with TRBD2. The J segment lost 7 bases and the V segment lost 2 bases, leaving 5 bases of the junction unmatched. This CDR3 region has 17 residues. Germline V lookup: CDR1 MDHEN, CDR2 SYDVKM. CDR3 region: CASSLLGLAGGFNEQFF. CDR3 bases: TGTGCCAGCAGTTTACTGGGACTAGCGGGAGGGTTTAATGAGCAGTTCTTC.

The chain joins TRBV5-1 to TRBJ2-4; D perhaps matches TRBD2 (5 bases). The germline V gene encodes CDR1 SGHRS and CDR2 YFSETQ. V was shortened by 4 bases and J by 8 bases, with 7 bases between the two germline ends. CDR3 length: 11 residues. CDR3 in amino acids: CASSPGDIQYF. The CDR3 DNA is TGCGCCAGCAGCCCCGGGGACATTCAGTACTTC.

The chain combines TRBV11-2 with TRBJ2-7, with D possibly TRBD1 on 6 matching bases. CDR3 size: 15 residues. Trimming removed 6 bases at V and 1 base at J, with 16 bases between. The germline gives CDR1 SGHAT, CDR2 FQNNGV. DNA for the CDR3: TGTGCCAGCAGGCCCAGGGGCTCTGATTCCTACGAGCAGTACTTC. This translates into CASRPRGSDSYEQYF.

DNA for the CDR3: TGCGCCAGCACCACCGGGACTAGCGGCTCCTACGAGCAGTACTTC. This codes for CASTTGTSGSYEQYF. The chain uses TRBV4-1 and TRBJ2-7, with TRBD2 identical over 11 bases. The length of the CDR3 is 15 residues. The germline gives CDR1 MGHRA, CDR2 YSYEKL. The V gene end was trimmed by 7 bases and the J gene end by 0 bases; junction bases not matched to a gene: 5.

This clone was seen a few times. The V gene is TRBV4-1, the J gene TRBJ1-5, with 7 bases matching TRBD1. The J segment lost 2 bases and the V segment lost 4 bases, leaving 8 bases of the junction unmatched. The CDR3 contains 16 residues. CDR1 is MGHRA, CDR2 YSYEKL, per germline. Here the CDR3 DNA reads TGCGCCAGCAGCCTGGGGTGGCAGGGGGGCAATCAGCCCCAGCATTTT. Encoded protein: CASSLGWQGGNQPQHF.

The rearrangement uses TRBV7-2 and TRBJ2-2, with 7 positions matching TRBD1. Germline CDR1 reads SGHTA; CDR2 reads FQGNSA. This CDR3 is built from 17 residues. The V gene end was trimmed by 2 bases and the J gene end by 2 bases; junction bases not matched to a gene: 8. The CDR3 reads CASSLMGDSINTGELFF. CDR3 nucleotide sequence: TGTGCCAGCAGCTTAATGGGGGACAGTATTAACACCGGGGAGCTGTTTTTT. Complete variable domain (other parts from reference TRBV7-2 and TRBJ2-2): GAGVSQSPSNKVTEKGKDVELRCDPISGHTALYWYRQSLGQGLEFLIYFQGNSAPDKSGLPSDRFSAERTGGSVSTLTIQRTQQEDSAVYLCASSLMGDSINTGELFFGEGSRLTVL.

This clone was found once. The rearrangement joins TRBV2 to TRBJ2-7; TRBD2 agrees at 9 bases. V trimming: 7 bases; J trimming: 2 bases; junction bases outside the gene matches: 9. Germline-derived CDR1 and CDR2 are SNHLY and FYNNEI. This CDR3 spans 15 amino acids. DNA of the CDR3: TGTGCCAGCACCCTAGCGGGATGGGGCACCTACGAGCAGTACTTC. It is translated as CASTLAGWGTYEQYF.

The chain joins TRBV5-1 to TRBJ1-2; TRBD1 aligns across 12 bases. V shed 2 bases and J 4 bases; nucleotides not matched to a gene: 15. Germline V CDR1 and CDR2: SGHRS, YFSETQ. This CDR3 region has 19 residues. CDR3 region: CASSFHDRDRGRSGYGYTF. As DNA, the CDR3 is TGCGCCAGCAGCTTCCACGACCGGGACAGGGGGCGCTCGGGCTATGGCTACACCTTC.

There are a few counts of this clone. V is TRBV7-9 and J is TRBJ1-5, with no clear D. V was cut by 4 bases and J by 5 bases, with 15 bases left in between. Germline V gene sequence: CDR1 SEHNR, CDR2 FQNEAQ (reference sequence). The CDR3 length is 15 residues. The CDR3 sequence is CASSSSVSADQPQHF. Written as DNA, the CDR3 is TGTGCCAGCAGCTCCTCGGTTTCGGCGGATCAGCCCCAGCATTTT.

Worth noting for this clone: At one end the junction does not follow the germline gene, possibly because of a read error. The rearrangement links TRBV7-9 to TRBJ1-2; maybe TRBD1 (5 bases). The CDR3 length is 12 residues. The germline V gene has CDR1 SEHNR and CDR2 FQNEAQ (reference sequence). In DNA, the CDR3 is TGTGCTAGCAGCGGGGGGGACTATGGCTACACCTTC. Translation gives CASSGGDYGYTF.

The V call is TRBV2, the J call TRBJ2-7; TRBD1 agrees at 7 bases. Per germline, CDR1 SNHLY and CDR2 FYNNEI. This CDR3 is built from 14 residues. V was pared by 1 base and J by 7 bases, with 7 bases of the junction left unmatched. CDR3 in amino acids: CASSEEQGRCEQYF. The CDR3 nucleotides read TGTGCCAGCAGTGAAGAACAGGGGCGGTGTGAGCAGTACTTC.

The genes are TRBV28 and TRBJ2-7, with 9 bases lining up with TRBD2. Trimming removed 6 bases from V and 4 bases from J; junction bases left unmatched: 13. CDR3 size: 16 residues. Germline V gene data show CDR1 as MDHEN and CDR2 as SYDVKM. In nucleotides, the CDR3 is TGTGCCAGCAGCCCCCTTCTAGCGGGAAGGGATTACGAGCAGTACTTC. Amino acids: CASSPLLAGRDYEQYF.

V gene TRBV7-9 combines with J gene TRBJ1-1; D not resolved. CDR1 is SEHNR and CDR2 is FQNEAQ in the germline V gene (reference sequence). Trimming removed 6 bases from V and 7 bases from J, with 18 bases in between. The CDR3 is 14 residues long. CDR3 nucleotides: TGTGCCAGCAGTCAACCCGGTTCGTTTGGTGAAGCTTTCTTT. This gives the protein CASSQPGSFGEAFF.

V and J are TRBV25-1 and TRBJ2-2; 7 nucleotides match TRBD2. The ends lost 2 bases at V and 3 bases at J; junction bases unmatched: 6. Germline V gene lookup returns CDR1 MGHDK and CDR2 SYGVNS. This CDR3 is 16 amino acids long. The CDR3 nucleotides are TGTGCCAGCAGTGAAAGAGGCGGGAGCGACACCGGGGAGCTGTTTTTT. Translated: CASSERGGSDTGELFF.

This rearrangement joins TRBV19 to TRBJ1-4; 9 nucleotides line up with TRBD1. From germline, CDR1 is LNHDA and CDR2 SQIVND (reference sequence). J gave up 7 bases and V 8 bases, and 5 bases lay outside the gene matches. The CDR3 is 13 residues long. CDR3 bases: TGTGCCAGTTCGGACAGGGGCGGTGAAAAACTGTTTTTT. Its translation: CASSDRGGEKLFF.

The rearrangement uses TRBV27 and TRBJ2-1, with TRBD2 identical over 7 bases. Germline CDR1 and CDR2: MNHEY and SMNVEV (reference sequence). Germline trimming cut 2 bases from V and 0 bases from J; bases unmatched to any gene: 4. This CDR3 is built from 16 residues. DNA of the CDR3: TGTGCCAGCAGTTTACGCGGGAGAGGCTCCTACAATGAGCAGTTCTTC. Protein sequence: CASSLRGRGSYNEQFF.

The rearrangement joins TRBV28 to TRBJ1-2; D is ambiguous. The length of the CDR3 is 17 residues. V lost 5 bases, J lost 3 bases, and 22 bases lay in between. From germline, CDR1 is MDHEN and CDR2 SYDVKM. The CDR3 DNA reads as TGTGCCAGCAGTCCCCCCCGCTGGTGGGGAGAGGACTATGGCTACACCTTC. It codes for CASSPPRWWGEDYGYTF.

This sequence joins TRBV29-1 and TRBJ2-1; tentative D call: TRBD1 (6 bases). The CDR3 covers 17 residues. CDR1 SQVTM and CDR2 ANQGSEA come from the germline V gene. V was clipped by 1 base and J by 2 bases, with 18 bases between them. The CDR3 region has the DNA TGCAGCGTTGAAGTTACGGGACAAGGGGTTGCCTACAATGAGCAGTTCTTC. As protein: CSVEVTGQGVAYNEQFF.

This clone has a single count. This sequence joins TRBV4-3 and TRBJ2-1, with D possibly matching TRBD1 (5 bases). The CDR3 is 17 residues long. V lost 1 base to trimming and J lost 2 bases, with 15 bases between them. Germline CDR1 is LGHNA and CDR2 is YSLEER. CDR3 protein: CASSQGVAGQTYNEQFF. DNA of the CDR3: TGCGCCAGCAGCCAAGGGGTAGCTGGACAAACCTACAATGAGCAGTTCTTC.

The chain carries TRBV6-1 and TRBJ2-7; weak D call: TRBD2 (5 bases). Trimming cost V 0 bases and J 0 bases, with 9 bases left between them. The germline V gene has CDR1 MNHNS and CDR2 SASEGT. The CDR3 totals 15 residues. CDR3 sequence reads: CASSEAGGYSYEQYF. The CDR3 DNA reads TGTGCCAGCAGTGAAGCGGGCGGGTACTCCTACGAGCAGTACTTC.

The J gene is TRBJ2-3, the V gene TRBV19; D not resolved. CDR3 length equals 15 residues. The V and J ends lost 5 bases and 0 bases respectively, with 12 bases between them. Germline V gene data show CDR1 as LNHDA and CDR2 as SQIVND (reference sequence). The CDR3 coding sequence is TGTGCCAGTAGTTTCCTCGCAACTAGCACAGATACGCAGTATTTT. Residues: CASSFLATSTDTQYF.

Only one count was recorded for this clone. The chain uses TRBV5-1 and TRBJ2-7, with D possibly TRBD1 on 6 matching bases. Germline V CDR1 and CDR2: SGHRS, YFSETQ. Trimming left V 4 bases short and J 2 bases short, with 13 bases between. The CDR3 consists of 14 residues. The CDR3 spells CASSHAGDTYEQYF. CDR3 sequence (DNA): TGCGCCAGCAGCCACGCAGGGGACACCTACGAGCAGTACTTC. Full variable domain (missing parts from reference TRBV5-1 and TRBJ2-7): KAGVTQTPRYLIKTRGQQVTLSCSPISGHRSVSWYQQTPGQGLQFLFEYFSETQRNKGNFPGRFSGRQFSNSRSEMNVSTLELGDSALYLCASSHAGDTYEQYFGPGTRLTVT.

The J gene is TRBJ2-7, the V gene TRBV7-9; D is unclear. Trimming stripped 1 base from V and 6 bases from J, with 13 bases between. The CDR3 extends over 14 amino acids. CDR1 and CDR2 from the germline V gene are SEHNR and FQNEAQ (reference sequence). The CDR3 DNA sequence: TGTGCCAGCAGCTTAGATGGGGTGTGGGTCGAGCAGTACTTC. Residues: CASSLDGVWVEQYF.

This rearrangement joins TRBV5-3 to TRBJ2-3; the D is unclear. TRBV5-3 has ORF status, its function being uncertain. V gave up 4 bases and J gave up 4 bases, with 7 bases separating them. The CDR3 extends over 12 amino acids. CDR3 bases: TGTGCCAGAAGCCCCCCTCCAGATACGCAGTATTTT. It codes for CARSPPPDTQYF.

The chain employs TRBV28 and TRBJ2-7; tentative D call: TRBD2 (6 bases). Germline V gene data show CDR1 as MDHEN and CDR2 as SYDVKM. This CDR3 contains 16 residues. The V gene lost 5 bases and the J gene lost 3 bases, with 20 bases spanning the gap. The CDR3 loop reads CASSNARGRLNYEQYF. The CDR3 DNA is TGTGCCAGCAGTAATGCGCGGGGACGGTTAAACTACGAGCAGTACTTC.

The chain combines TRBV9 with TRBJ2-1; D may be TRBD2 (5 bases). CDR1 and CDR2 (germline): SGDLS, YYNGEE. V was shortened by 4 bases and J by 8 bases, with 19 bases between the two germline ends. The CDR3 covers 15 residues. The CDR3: CASSSRGPSSDEQFF. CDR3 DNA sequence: TGTGCCAGCAGCTCCCGAGGGCCTAGTAGTGATGAGCAGTTCTTC.

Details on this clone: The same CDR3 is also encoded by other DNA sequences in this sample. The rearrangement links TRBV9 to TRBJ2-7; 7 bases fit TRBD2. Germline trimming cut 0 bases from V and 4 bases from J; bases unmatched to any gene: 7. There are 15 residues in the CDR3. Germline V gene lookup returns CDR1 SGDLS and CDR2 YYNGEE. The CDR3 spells CASSVGGSGVYEQYF. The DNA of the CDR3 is TGTGCCAGCAGCGTAGGCGGGAGCGGGGTATACGAGCAGTACTTC.

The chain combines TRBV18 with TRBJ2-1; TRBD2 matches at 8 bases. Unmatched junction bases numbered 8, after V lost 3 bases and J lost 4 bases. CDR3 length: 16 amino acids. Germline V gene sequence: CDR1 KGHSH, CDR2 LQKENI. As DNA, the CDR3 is TGTGCCAGCTCACCGAGCAGCGGGAGAGAATACAATGAGCAGTTCTTC. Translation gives CASSPSSGREYNEQFF.

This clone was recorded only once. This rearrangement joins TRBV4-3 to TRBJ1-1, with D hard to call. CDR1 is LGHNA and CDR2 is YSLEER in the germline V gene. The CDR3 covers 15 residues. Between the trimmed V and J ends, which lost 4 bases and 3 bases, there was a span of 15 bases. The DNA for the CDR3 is TGCGCCAGCAGCCCTGGGCCCCGTTGGGACACTGAAGCTTTCTTT. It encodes CASSPGPRWDTEAFF.

The DNA for the CDR3 is TGTGCCAGCAGCTTACCGGACAGACCCTCTAACTATGGCTACACCTTC. It translates to CASSLPDRPSNYGYTF. The V call is TRBV7-9, the J call TRBJ1-2, with D perhaps matching TRBD1 (6 bases). V dropped 2 bases and J dropped 0 bases, with 13 bases sitting between them. The length of the CDR3 is 16 residues. Germline CDR1 and CDR2: SEHNR and FQNEAQ (reference sequence).